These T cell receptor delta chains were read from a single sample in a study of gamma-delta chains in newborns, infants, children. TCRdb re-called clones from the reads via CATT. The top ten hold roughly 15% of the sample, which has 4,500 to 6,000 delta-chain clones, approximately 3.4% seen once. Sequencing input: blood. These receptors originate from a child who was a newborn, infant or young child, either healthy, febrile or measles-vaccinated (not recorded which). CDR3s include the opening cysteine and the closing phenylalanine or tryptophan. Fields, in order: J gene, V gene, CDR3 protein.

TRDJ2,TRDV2,CACDWGMTAQLFF
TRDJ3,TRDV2,CACDTVWGLSWDTRQMFF
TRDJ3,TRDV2,CACDTAEGGTYSWDTRQMFF
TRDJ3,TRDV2,CACDTWGILDTRQMFF
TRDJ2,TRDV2,CACDAVLGDTLALTAQLFF
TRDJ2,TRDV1,CALGDLPMVGYWGIPPPPLTAQLFF
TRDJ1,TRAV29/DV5,CAASGGYPPQYTDKLIF
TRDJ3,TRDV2,CACDPIGAAKSWDTRQMFF
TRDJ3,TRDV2,CACDKVLGDPKSSWDTRQMFF
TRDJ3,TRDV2,CACDTAGGYAWDTRQMFF
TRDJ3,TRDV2,CACDTAGVSSWDTRQMFF
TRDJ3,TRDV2,CACDTWGYGSWDTRQMFF
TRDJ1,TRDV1,CALGEEWLGDRWWTDKLIF
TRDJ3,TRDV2,CACDILGDGRSWDTRQMFF
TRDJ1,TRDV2,CACDTGIRTDKLIF
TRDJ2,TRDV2,CACDGVGNTLTAQLFF
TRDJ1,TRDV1,CALGELPYWGIRDTDKLIF
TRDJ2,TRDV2,CACDQYWGDTRGIALTAQLFF
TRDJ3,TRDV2,CACDTLGDTSWDTRQMFF
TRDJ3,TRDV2,CACDTAGGRPSWDTRQMFF
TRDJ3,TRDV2,CACDTGWASSWDTRQMFF
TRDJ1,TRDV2,CACDAVGYTDKLIF
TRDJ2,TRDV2,CACDKLGDSLTAQLFF
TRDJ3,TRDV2,CACDTTGYSWDTRQMFF
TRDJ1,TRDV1,CALGELGDKLIF
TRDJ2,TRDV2,CACDSLGDSLTAQLFF
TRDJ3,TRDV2,CACDTLGDTRAWDTRQMFF
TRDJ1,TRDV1,CALGAIFTRHSYPRTGGTNTDKLIF
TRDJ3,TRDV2,CACDPTGSSWDTRQMFF
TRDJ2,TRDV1,CALGELFLLGETAQLFF
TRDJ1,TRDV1,CALGELLRTGVHDKLIF
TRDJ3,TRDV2,CACDPIRRTYDPSWDTRQMFF
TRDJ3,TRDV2,CACDGLLGLLPDTRQMFF
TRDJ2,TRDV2,CACDTVWGTPALTAQPFF
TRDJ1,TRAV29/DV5,CAASAGPGRRRTGGDHHTDKLIF
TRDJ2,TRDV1,CALGERILFYWGKLPLTAQLFF
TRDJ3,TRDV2,CACDTGNWGIRSSWDTRQMFF
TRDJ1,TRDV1,CALGELLGWGIDKLIF
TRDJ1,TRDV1,CALGKRLLGDYTDKLIF